This T cell receptor beta chain appears in the sequencing data of a study of cytomegalovirus exposure and HLA in healthy donors. Trimming removed 3 bases at V and 6 bases at J, with 9 bases between. CDR1 MNHEY and CDR2 SMNVEV come from the germline V gene (reference sequence). This CDR3 spans 13 amino acids. This clone was seen more than once but under ten times. PCR primers comprised 60 Vbeta and 13 Jbeta primers. Some clones are missing from TCRdb's copy, which holds only in-frame ones; the method was immunoSEQ multiplex PCR. The top ten clones hold roughly 3% of a sample with about 200,000 clones, about 78% of them seen once.

The sample taken for sequencing was PBMCs. The source of this sequence is a woman in her thirties in good health and CMV-seronegative. The chain couples TRBV27 to TRBJ1-5, with D unresolved. The CDR3 sequence: CASSFWYGQPQHF. The CDR3 coding sequence is TGTGCCAGCAGTTTTTGGTACGGTCAGCCCCAGCATTTT.